These T cell receptor beta chains were read from a single sample in a study of cytomegalovirus exposure and HLA in healthy donors. Clones were read by immunoSEQ multiplex PCR, and TCRdb kept only the in-frame ones, dropping some. The data show about 130,000 clones, roughly 89% seen once. Sample: PBMCs. These receptors were taken from a woman under 30 in good health and CMV-seronegative. CDR3s include the opening cysteine and the closing phenylalanine or tryptophan. The D gene is left open where the match is weak. The size field is filled for only some rows; it gives once, few, many or a size class.

>NA|NA|TRBJ2-3|TRBV19|16
CASSTRLQRGADTQYF
TGTGCCAGTAGCACCCGGCTCCAGAGAGGTGCAGATACGCAGTATTTT
>TRBD2|NA|TRBJ2-1|TRBV28|12
CAAQGLGNEQFF
TGTGCTGCGCAGGGACTAGGGAATGAGCAGTTCTTC
>NA|NA|TRBJ1-3|TRBV28|15
CASSGDFVSGNTIYF
TGTGCCAGCAGTGGGGACTTTGTATCTGGAAACACCATATATTTT
>NA|NA|TRBJ2-1|TRBV7-9|16
CASSPFTLSSYNEQFF
TGTGCCAGCAGCCCATTCACGCTGAGCTCCTACAATGAGCAGTTCTTC
>NA|NA|TRBJ2-7|TRBV9|15
CASSRRGGAGYEQYF
TGTGCCAGCAGCCGAAGGGGGGGCGCGGGCTACGAGCAGTACTTC
>NA|NA|TRBJ1-1|TRBV14|15
CASSQDLGAPEEAFF
TGTGCCAGCAGCCAAGATTTGGGAGCCCCCGAGGAAGCTTTCTTT
>NA|NA|TRBJ1-3|TRBV7-9|17
CASSLGAGRSSGNTIYF
TGTGCCAGCAGCTTAGGGGCAGGCCGAAGCTCTGGAAACACCATATATTTT
>TRBD1|NA|TRBJ2-7|TRBV29-1|13
CSGLPRGPYEQYF
TGCAGCGGCCTACCCAGGGGGCCCTACGAGCAGTACTTC
>NA|NA|TRBJ2-7|TRBV4-1|13
CASSPDNSYEQYF
TGCGCCAGCAGCCCTGACAACTCCTACGAGCAGTACTTC
>NA|NA|TRBJ2-3|TRBV6-5|13
CATGGPGSDTQYF
TGTGCCACCGGAGGGCCGGGCTCAGATACGCAGTATTTT
>TRBD2|NA|TRBJ2-5|TRBV5-1|15
CASSLASGLQETQYF
TGCGCCAGCAGCTTGGCTAGCGGGCTCCAAGAGACCCAGTACTTC
>NA|once|TRBJ2-7|TRBV10-2|13
CASSVREVYEQYF
TGCGCCAGCAGTGTCCGGGAAGTCTACGAGCAGTACTTC
>TRBD1|NA|TRBJ2-3|TRBV29-1|14
CSVGQGAGTDTQYF
TGCAGCGTGGGACAGGGCGCTGGCACAGATACGCAGTATTTT
>NA|NA|TRBJ2-7|TRBV27|13
CASSLGTNYEQYF
TGTGCCAGCAGTTTAGGGACAAACTACGAGCAGTACTTC
>NA|once|TRBJ2-2|TRBV19|14
CASSLRQAPGELFF
TGTGCCAGTAGTCTAAGACAGGCCCCCGGGGAGCTGTTTTTT
>NA|NA|TRBJ2-3|TRBV4-2|18
CASSQDLGRVGSTDTQYF
TGTGCCAGCAGCCAAGATCTGGGCAGGGTAGGGAGCACAGATACGCAGTATTTT
>NA|NA|TRBJ1-2|TRBV9|15
CASSVVATDRYGYTF
TGTGCCAGCAGCGTAGTCGCGACAGACCGTTATGGCTACACCTTC
>NA|NA|TRBJ2-1|TRBV20-1|11
CSANRVYEQFF
TGCAGTGCTAACAGGGTATACGAGCAGTTCTTC
>TRBD1|NA|TRBJ2-5|TRBV5-6|14
CASSLITGVGTQYF
TGTGCCAGCAGCTTGATCACAGGGGTAGGGACCCAGTACTTC
>TRBD1|NA|TRBJ2-2|TRBV19|16
CASSTDRGHSTGELFF
TGTGCCAGTAGTACCGACAGGGGGCACAGCACCGGGGAGCTGTTTTTT
>TRBD2|once|TRBJ2-3|TRBV5-4|17
CASSLVKLAGGTDTQYF
TGTGCCAGCAGCTTGGTCAAACTAGCGGGAGGAACAGATACGCAGTATTTT
>NA|NA|TRBJ1-2|TRBV29-1|11
CSVKPDYGYTF
TGCAGCGTGAAGCCGGACTATGGCTACACCTTC
>TRBD1|NA|TRBJ2-7|TRBV5-6|16
CASSTSRQGWVPEQYF
TGTGCCAGCAGCACGAGCCGACAGGGATGGGTACCCGAGCAGTACTTC
>TRBD2|few|TRBJ2-1|TRBV18|16
CASSPFYTSGRNEQFF
TGTGCCAGCTCACCATTTTATACTAGCGGGAGAAATGAGCAGTTCTTC
>TRBD2|NA|TRBJ2-2|TRBV5-6|17
CASSPSLAGGVTGELFF
TGTGCCAGCAGCCCCTCACTAGCGGGAGGGGTCACCGGGGAGCTGTTTTTT
>TRBD2|NA|TRBJ2-1|TRBV10-3|14
CAISEREEYNEQFF
TGTGCCATCAGTGAGCGGGAGGAGTACAATGAGCAGTTCTTC